This T cell receptor (beta chain) was sequenced for a study of cytomegalovirus exposure and HLA in healthy donors (dated by TCRdb to 2017 to 2019). In terms of the full investigation: In an earlier analysis of some 550 of the donors, 276 Gb of sequence data and 120 million or so unique TCR beta sequences from about 179 million T cells were reported. An early release that covered around 590 HLA-typed donors contained approximately 290 gigabases of sequencing data and tens of millions of unique TCR sequences. Among the roughly 370 genotyped donors, around 79% belonged to the genetic ancestry cluster associated with self-reported Caucasian donors. The study aimed to test whether signatures of past pathogen exposure could be identified by cataloging public T cell receptors. The study profiled the T cell repertoires of about 640 subjects by immunosequencing and related them to cytomegalovirus serostatus. A separate validation cohort of over 95 different subjects was used in addition to the approximately 640-subject first cohort. To predict cytomegalovirus infection status, the study combined high-throughput TCR immunosequencing, statistical association of individual TCRs with disease status, and machine learning. A later analysis re-analyzed previously published TCR beta repertoires from 666 donors and added high-resolution HLA genotyping to study TCR occurrence patterns. Rather than drawing on any new phenotypic data, the later analysis identified candidate immune exposures from TCR beta sequences and the way those sequences occurred across donors. In an earlier analysis of more than 550 of the donors, high-throughput TCR beta sequencing was used to judge whether each TCR beta V gene segment behaved as functional or pseudogenic. Donor age, sex, ethnicity and CMV serostatus were collected together with the repertoire data. In a later genetic analysis, genome-wide SNP genotypes for about 55% of the 666 donors were used, and that subset was treated as a discovery cohort. Every discovery cohort repertoire had been produced on one sequencing platform. Class I and class II HLA loci were covered by the typing at four-digit resolution. The number of typed donors differed by locus: about 620-640 for A, B, C, DRB1 and DQB1; 500 to 550 for DQA1; approximately 610 for DPA1; and some 450 for DPB1. Because of strong linkage in the cohort, four or five DR-DQ haplotypes were treated as single units for association and clustering. Across some 400 genotyped donors of the cohort, an average of about 240,000 unique TCR beta nucleotide sequences per donor were sequenced, and approximately 19% of those sequences were non-productive.

The cohort consisted of 666 healthy bone marrow donors. Cohort members were all nominally healthy when sampled, although unrecorded immune exposures were likely present. Of the 700 or so cohort members, nearly 300 had a positive CMV serostatus and 352 had a negative one, while no CMV serostatus was recorded for the donor. A peripheral blood sample was collected from each donor, and TCR beta sequencing was performed on peripheral blood mononuclear cells. The Qiagen DNeasy Blood Extraction Kit was used to extract genomic DNA from the blood cell samples. The study at large found these results: Compared with equally common non-associated chains, HLA-associated TCR beta chains in a later analysis were more clonally expanded and had lower generation probabilities. The authors suggested that the approach could potentially be extended to other disease states and immunological phenotypes. While some public TCRs were present in many individuals, most TCR sequences turned up only very rarely across donors. Strong co-occurrence of HLA alleles, especially DR and DQ, made assigning TCR associations to individual alleles difficult. A total of 164 TCR beta chains were listed by the study as associated with cytomegalovirus. In a later analysis, the rate of TCR association differed among HLA loci, with DRB1 alleles having the most associated TCRs and HLA-C alleles having the fewest. The sequencing pipeline was judged likely to have produced a cluster of highly shared sequence variants as a technical artifact. Because HLA typing was unavailable for some donors at each locus, only the typed subset was used in association tests. In this cohort, only TCR beta chains were sequenced, and detectable features were limited by the absence of alpha or paired-chain data. Immune exposure information for the cohort was limited to CMV serostatus. In a later genetic analysis, a missense DCLRE1C variant was associated with V-gene and J-gene trimming of TCR beta chains, and the association was replicated in an independent cohort. According to a later analysis, most CMV-associated TCR beta chains appeared to be HLA-restricted, and the HLA associations seemed to be driven largely by CMV exposure. The classifier was reported to diagnose cytomegalovirus status with high specificity and sensitivity in both the original and validation cohorts. The 87-base-pair reads could not distinguish some IMGT-functional V segments, including TRBV6-2 and TRBV6-3, so those segments were excluded. Sequencing depth was assumed to be roughly uniform across donors in the presence/absence analyses, though that assumption may not hold. Linkage disequilibrium might explain the correlated functional status among segregating V segments, but an unknown experimental factor could not be excluded. Several of the top co-occurrence clusters appeared to be linked to parvovirus B19, influenza, CMV and Epstein-Barr virus, according to a later analysis. In vitro tests confirmed that a few of the cytomegalovirus-associated TCR beta chains recognize cytomegalovirus antigens. A later genetic analysis reported fewer N-insertions in productive TCRs among donors in an Asian-associated ancestry cluster than the roughly 700-donor mean. Because counts were too low, around 18 rarely observed V segments, including chromosome 9 orphons, were left out of the earlier analysis of several hundred of the donors. A further reported finding was that TCR beta sequences accurately predicted the HLA-A and HLA-B alleles for most subjects in the first cohort. An earlier analysis of approximately 570 of the donors showed that most TCR beta V segments appeared in productive rearrangements either about 87% or about 30% of the time, which broadly matched IMGT annotations. A later analysis associated around 16,000 TCR beta sequences with specific HLA alleles at a false discovery rate of 0.05.

This clone appeared once. There is no known antigen for this receptor. Within one base of it there is no much larger clone, and no base qualities were kept. The CDR3 spans 14 residues, from the cysteine through the phenylalanine. CDR3 DNA is the only sequence kept; it has 42 bases, read in frame from the first base. CDR1 SGDLS and CDR2 YYNGEE are derived from the germline V gene. V drops 0 bases and J drops 3 bases, leaving 8 bases in between. Library construction relied on the immunoSEQ multiplex PCR assay. For the multiplex PCR, a mixture combining 60 forward primers for TCR Vbeta segments and 13 reverse primers for TCR Jbeta segments was used. The CDR3 region of rearranged TCR beta genes was amplified from genomic DNA with a multiplex PCR assay. Amplified TCR beta libraries were sequenced as 87-base-pair reads on the Illumina HiSeq System. The authors processed their data as follows. Across the 666 repertoires, a later analysis counted roughly 77 million unique TCR beta chains, roughly 11 million of which were shared by at least two donors. To remove PCR and sequencing errors, raw reads were error-corrected and collapsed into unique sequences using a nearest-neighbor algorithm that merged closely related sequences. Alignment of CDR3 sequences to IMGT reference sequences was used to assign V, D and J gene segments. Each retained sequence needed at least a six-nucleotide match to both a V gene segment and a J gene segment. A rearrangement counted as productive if the CDR3 had no stop codons and remained in frame with V and J, and every other rearrangement counted as non-productive. CDR3 was defined by IMGT convention, running from the second conserved V-encoded cysteine to the conserved J-encoded phenylalanine. The earlier analysis of 500 to 750 of the donors excluded any sequence lacking an unambiguous match to a single V gene segment. In an earlier analysis of several hundred of the donors, a V segment was called functional when productive rearrangements were above 56.7%, and segregating when the standard deviation between donors exceeded 5%. To diagnose cytomegalovirus status from the catalog of TCR beta chain sequences, a statistical classification framework was built. V and J gene assignment, in a later analysis, came from comparing TCR nucleotide sequences with IMGT/GENE-DB human TR gene sequences. A later analysis assigned CDR3 sequences and most-parsimonious VDJ recombination scenarios with the TCRdist pipeline. In a later analysis, each TCR beta chain was defined by its CDR3 amino acid sequence together with its V-gene family, and reads lacking a unique V-gene family were excluded. To address suspected cross-contamination and a sequencing artifact, a later analysis removed approximately 600 highly shared, low-generation-probability nucleotide sequences. For each public chain, a later analysis derived a clonal expansion index from normalized ranks of inferred template counts within each repertoire. A later analysis computed generation probabilities with a VDJ recombination model fitted to out-of-frame rearrangements, and checked the results against IGoR. In a later analysis, TCR-TCR, TCR-HLA and TCR-CMV co-occurrence was scored with hypergeometric tests, and a repertoire-size bias correction was applied to TCR pairs. A later analysis estimated false discovery rates by permuting HLA or CMV assignments 20 times. In a later analysis, co-occurring TCRs were grouped using DBSCAN, and TCRdist sequence similarity was added for clustering within HLA-allele-positive subsets. Repertoires with fewer than 30,000 or more than 120,000 public chains were left out of co-occurrence clustering, as were four to six repertoires with anomalous nucleotide sharing. The table comes from immuneACCESS by way of TCRdb, which keeps in-frame sequences with V and J called. Part of the clones is missing from these tables; in studies checked, under half for an unresolved V gene and the rest for unknown reasons. The V and J calls and clone size come from that table; D and trimming were worked out from the DNA. The sample data list 100,000 or so clones, and roughly four fifths of these were observed just once. About 9.4% of the sample goes to the ten largest clones.

This chain is built from TRBV9 and TRBJ2-3; the D gene is possibly TRBD2, with 6 bases matching. This receptor was taken from a human donor in good health. Sequencing input: PBMCs. At the DNA level, the sequence is TGTGCCAGCAGCGTAGGCAGCGGGACAGATACGCAGTATTTT. Translated, it gives CASSVGSGTDTQYF.